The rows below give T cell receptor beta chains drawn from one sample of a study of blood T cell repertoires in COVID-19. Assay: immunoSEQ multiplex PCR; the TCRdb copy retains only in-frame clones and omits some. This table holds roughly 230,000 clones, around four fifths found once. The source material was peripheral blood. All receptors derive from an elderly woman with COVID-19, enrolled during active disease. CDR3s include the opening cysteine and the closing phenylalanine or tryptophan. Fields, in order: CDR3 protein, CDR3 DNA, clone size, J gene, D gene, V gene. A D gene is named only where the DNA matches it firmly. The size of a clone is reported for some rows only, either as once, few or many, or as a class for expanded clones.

cdr3_aa: CASSLTGTGSSYNSPLHF; cdr3_nt: TGTGCCAGCAGCCTAACCGGGACAGGGAGCTCCTATAATTCACCCCTCCACTTT; clone_size: NA; j_call: TRBJ1-6; d_call: TRBD1; v_call: TRBV7-3
cdr3_aa: CASRRDRGRKDTEAFF; cdr3_nt: TGTGCCAGCAGGCGGGACAGGGGGCGAAAGGACACTGAAGCTTTCTTT; clone_size: NA; j_call: TRBJ1-1; d_call: TRBD1; v_call: TRBV28
cdr3_aa: CAWGESSYEQYF; cdr3_nt: TGTGCCTGGGGTGAGAGCTCCTACGAGCAGTACTTC; clone_size: NA; j_call: TRBJ2-7; d_call: NA; v_call: TRBV30
cdr3_aa: CAISRTENSYGYTF; cdr3_nt: TGTGCCATCAGTAGGACAGAGAACAGCTATGGCTACACCTTC; clone_size: NA; j_call: TRBJ1-2; d_call: NA; v_call: TRBV10-3
cdr3_aa: CASSDSNHNQPQHF; cdr3_nt: TGTGCCAGCTCAGATAGCAATCACAATCAGCCCCAGCATTTT; clone_size: NA; j_call: TRBJ1-5; d_call: NA; v_call: TRBV18
cdr3_aa: CASSPFSMAQYF; cdr3_nt: TGTGCCAGCAGTCCCTTTTCTATGGCCCAGTACTTC; clone_size: once; j_call: TRBJ2-5; d_call: NA; v_call: TRBV2
cdr3_aa: CASSPRSISYGYTF; cdr3_nt: TGTGCCAGCAGCCCCCGCAGTATTTCCTATGGCTACACCTTC; clone_size: NA; j_call: TRBJ1-2; d_call: NA; v_call: TRBV7-2
cdr3_aa: CASRNVYSGNTIYF; cdr3_nt: TGTGCCAGCAGAAACGTCTACTCTGGAAACACCATATATTTT; clone_size: NA; j_call: TRBJ1-3; d_call: NA; v_call: TRBV6-6
cdr3_aa: CASSERVVGYTF; cdr3_nt: TGTGCCAGCAGTGAACGGGTCGTTGGCTACACCTTC; clone_size: NA; j_call: TRBJ1-2; d_call: NA; v_call: TRBV6-1
cdr3_aa: CASSNQDRSNQPQHF; cdr3_nt: TGTGCCAGCAGCAACCAGGACAGAAGCAATCAGCCCCAGCATTTT; clone_size: NA; j_call: TRBJ1-5; d_call: NA; v_call: TRBV6-2/TRBV6-3
cdr3_aa: CASGTDYNEQFF; cdr3_nt: TGTGCCAGCGGTACAGATTACAATGAGCAGTTCTTC; clone_size: NA; j_call: TRBJ2-1; d_call: NA; v_call: TRBV27
cdr3_aa: CASSSQTGNTDTQYF; cdr3_nt: TGTGCCAGCAGCTCCCAGACAGGGAACACAGATACGCAGTATTTT; clone_size: NA; j_call: TRBJ2-3; d_call: TRBD1; v_call: TRBV11-2
cdr3_aa: CASSPADRNTEAFF; cdr3_nt: TGTGCCAGCAGTCCCGCTGACAGGAACACTGAAGCTTTCTTT; clone_size: NA; j_call: TRBJ1-1; d_call: NA; v_call: TRBV6-5
cdr3_aa: CASSGGGDYGYTF; cdr3_nt: TGTGCCAGCTCGGGAGGAGGGGACTATGGCTACACCTTC; clone_size: NA; j_call: TRBJ1-2; d_call: NA; v_call: TRBV18
cdr3_aa: CASSLGGTGGYTF; cdr3_nt: TGTGCCAGCAGTCTTGGAGGGACAGGTGGCTACACCTTC; clone_size: NA; j_call: TRBJ1-2; d_call: TRBD1; v_call: TRBV6-5
cdr3_aa: CSAKRDEQFF; cdr3_nt: TGCAGTGCTAAGAGGGATGAGCAGTTCTTC; clone_size: NA; j_call: TRBJ2-1; d_call: NA; v_call: TRBV20-1
cdr3_aa: CASRPSGGAGNTGELFF; cdr3_nt: TGTGCCAGCAGACCTAGCGGGGGGGCGGGGAACACCGGGGAGCTGTTTTTT; clone_size: NA; j_call: TRBJ2-2; d_call: TRBD2; v_call: TRBV27
cdr3_aa: CASSVGRATNEKLFF; cdr3_nt: TGTGCCAGCAGCGTGGGCCGAGCAACTAATGAAAAACTGTTTTTT; clone_size: NA; j_call: TRBJ1-4; d_call: NA; v_call: TRBV7-9
cdr3_aa: CASSSRRVEQYF; cdr3_nt: TGTGCCAGCAGTTCCCGTAGAGTGGAGCAGTACTTC; clone_size: NA; j_call: TRBJ2-7; d_call: NA; v_call: TRBV28
cdr3_aa: CASTRFGTAFYGYTF; cdr3_nt: TGTGCCAGCACCAGATTCGGGACAGCCTTCTATGGCTACACCTTC; clone_size: NA; j_call: TRBJ1-2; d_call: TRBD1; v_call: TRBV28